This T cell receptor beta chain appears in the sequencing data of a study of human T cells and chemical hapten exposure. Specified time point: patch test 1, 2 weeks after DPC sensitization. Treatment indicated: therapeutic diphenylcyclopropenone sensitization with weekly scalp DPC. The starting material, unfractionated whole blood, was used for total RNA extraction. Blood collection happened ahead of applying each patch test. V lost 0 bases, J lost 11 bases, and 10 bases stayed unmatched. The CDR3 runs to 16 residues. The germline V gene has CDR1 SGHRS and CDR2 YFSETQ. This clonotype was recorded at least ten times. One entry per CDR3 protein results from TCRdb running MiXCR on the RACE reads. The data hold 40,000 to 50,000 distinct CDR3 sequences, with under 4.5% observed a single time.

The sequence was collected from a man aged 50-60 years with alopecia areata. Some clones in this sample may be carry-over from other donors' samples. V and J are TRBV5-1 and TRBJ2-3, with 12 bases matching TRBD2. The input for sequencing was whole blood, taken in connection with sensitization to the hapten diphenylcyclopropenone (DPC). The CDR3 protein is CASSLEAPSGRALQYF. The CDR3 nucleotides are TGCGCCAGCAGCTTGGAGGCCCCTAGCGGGAGGGCCTTGCAGTATTTT.